Each of the 5 T cell receptor beta chains below was sequenced from the same sample in a study of OX40 agonist ivuxolimab in advanced cancers. The assay was immunoSEQ multiplex PCR, and TCRdb's table has in-frame clones only and misses some. The top ten hold approximately 0.52% of the sample, which has under 110,000 clones, 90% seen once. Sequencing used CD4+ or CD8+ T cells sorted from blood, obtained in a trial of the OX40 agonist ivuxolimab. These receptors originate from an adult with an advanced solid tumor such as melanoma, head and neck, liver or kidney cancer.

The rearrangement uses TRBV11-2 and TRBJ1-5; no reliable D call. Looked up from germline, CDR1 is SGHAT and CDR2 is FQNNGV. V was trimmed by 4 bases and J by 2 bases, leaving 6 bases between them. The CDR3 is made up of 13 amino acids. CDR3 bases: TGTGCCAGCAGCTCATACGGCAATCAGCCCCAGCATTTT. It translates to CASSSYGNQPQHF.

The table lists this clone with a count of one. The chain recombines TRBV10-3 with TRBJ1-5, with D possibly TRBD1 on 5 matching bases. V was shortened by 10 bases and J by 1 base, with 17 bases between the two germline ends. This CDR3 is built from 15 residues. The germline V gene encodes CDR1 ENHRY and CDR2 SYGVKD. The CDR3 here is CATCPGDGSNQPQHF. The CDR3 DNA is TGTGCCACCTGCCCGGGGGACGGGAGCAATCAGCCCCAGCATTTT.

CDR3 protein: CASSPIPGSSYEQYF. CDR3 DNA sequence: TGTGCCAGCAGCCCCATACCGGGGAGCTCCTACGAGCAGTACTTC. The rearrangement links TRBV5-6 to TRBJ2-7; D might be TRBD2 (5 bases). V shed 4 bases and J shed 0 bases, with 14 bases lying between them. The CDR3 is 15 amino acids. Germline V gene sequence: CDR1 SGHDT, CDR2 YYEEEE.

CDR3 sequence (DNA): TGTGCCAGTAGAGAGGGACAGGGGGCGACAGGCTACACCTTC. It yields the protein CASREGQGATGYTF. The genes are TRBV19 and TRBJ1-2; 12 positions match TRBD1. With 6 bases clipped from V and 8 bases from J, the junction kept 7 bases outside the gene matches. The CDR3 is 14 residues long. Germline CDR1 LNHDA, CDR2 SQIVND (reference sequence).

The J gene is TRBJ1-6, the V gene TRBV11-2, with unresolved D. The CDR3 runs 14 residues. Germline CDR1 reads SGHAT; CDR2 reads FQNNGV. Trimming pared 4 bases from V and 6 bases from J, leaving 10 bases between. The CDR3 coding sequence is TGTGCCAGCAGCTCGGCACTATCTAATTCACCCCTCCACTTT. The encoded protein is CASSSALSNSPLHF.